This entry lists 8 T cell receptor beta chains sequenced from one sample in a study of T cell changes during pregnancy in multiple sclerosis. The method was immunoSEQ multiplex PCR; TCRdb's version includes in-frame clones alone and lacks a portion of them. The repertoire holds some 27,000 clones, roughly 87% seen once, with approximately 0.77% in the top ten. Sequenced here: CD4+ T cells from peripheral blood mononuclear cells, sampled in the second trimester of pregnancy. The receptors shown here come from a female donor with multiple sclerosis, enrolled in a pregnancy study.

In its sample, this clone was seen once. This chain links TRBV18 with TRBJ2-7; 10 bases line up with TRBD1. CDR1 is KGHSH and CDR2 is LQKENI in the germline V gene. The length of the CDR3 is 14 residues. With 5 bases clipped from V and 4 bases from J, the junction kept 5 bases outside the gene matches. The CDR3 here is CASSAGTGDYEQYF. In DNA, the CDR3 is TGTGCCAGCTCAGCAGGGACAGGGGATTACGAGCAGTACTTC.

The chain has TRBV5-4 and TRBJ1-6; D unresolved. CDR3 size: 14 residues. The ends were cut back, 9 bases at V and 7 bases at J, with 17 bases in the middle. From germline, CDR1 is SGHNT and CDR2 YYREEE (reference sequence). The CDR3 loop is CATAFGRGNSPLHF. The CDR3 DNA sequence: TGTGCCACCGCCTTCGGCCGCGGGAATTCACCCCTCCACTTT. The full variable domain, with the rest looked up from reference TRBV5-4 and TRBJ1-6, is ETGVTQSPTHLIKTRGQQVTLRCSSQSGHNTVSWYQQALGQGPQFIFQYYREEENGRGNFPPRFSGLQFPNYSSELNVNALELDDSALYLCATAFGRGNSPLHFGNGTRLTVT.

The chain is built from TRBV20-1 and TRBJ2-5; 7 nucleotides align to TRBD2. CDR3 length: 11 residues. The germline V gene has CDR1 DFQATT and CDR2 SNEGSKA (reference sequence). The V gene end was trimmed by 7 bases and the J gene end by 7 bases; junction bases not matched to a gene: 6. In DNA, the CDR3 is TGCAGTGTGACCCGGGAGGCGACCCAGTACTTC. It yields the protein CSVTREATQYF.

The chain links TRBV30 to TRBJ2-5; D not resolved. The ends were cut back, 5 bases at V and 0 bases at J, with 10 bases in the middle. The CDR3 length is 13 residues. Per germline, CDR1 GTSNPN and CDR2 SVGIG (reference sequence). CDR3 in DNA: TGTGCCTGGTCCGAGGTTAACCAAGAGACCCAGTACTTC. Its protein is CAWSEVNQETQYF.

The chain has TRBV19 and TRBJ2-1; 8 nucleotides match TRBD1. Trimming took 4 bases from V and 5 from J; bases not matched to a gene: 10. CDR3 size: 16 residues. Germline V gives CDR1 LNHDA, CDR2 SQIVND (reference sequence). The CDR3 DNA reads TGTGCCAGTAGTAAACAGGGACAGGTGGGGGACAATGAGCAGTTCTTC. Its protein product is CASSKQGQVGDNEQFF.

The chain couples TRBV5-1 to TRBJ2-5; TRBD2 aligns across 11 bases. The V gene's germline CDR1 is SGHRS and CDR2 YFSETQ. This CDR3 has 16 residues. V dropped 4 bases and J dropped 2; count of bases not matched to a gene: 7. The CDR3 here is CASSQAASGGQETQYF. The CDR3 coding sequence is TGCGCCAGCAGCCAAGCAGCTAGCGGGGGGCAAGAGACCCAGTACTTC.

This sequence joins TRBV7-9 and TRBJ2-4; D is perhaps TRBD1 (5 bases). Germline V gene sequence: CDR1 SEHNR, CDR2 FQNEAQ (reference sequence). The V gene lost 1 base and the J gene lost 0 bases, with 10 bases spanning the gap. This CDR3 spans 16 amino acids. DNA of the CDR3: TGTGCCAGCAGCTTAGGGGCAGGGATAGCCAAAAACATTCAGTACTTC. Protein sequence: CASSLGAGIAKNIQYF.

This chain links TRBV15 with TRBJ2-3; 8 nucleotides agree with TRBD1. Looked up from germline, CDR1 is LNHNV and CDR2 is YYDKDF (reference sequence). Trimming removed 2 bases from V and 3 bases from J; junction bases left unmatched: 4. The length of the CDR3 is 15 residues. CDR3 bases: TGTGCCACCAGCAGACTGAGACAGGGGACAGATACGCAGTATTTT. Protein: CATSRLRQGTDTQYF.